These 12 T cell receptor beta chains originate from one sample sequenced in a study of shared clonotypes between healthy human individuals. In the naive CD8 group, cells lacked CD45RO and were positively selected for CCR7, so terminally differentiated effector memory CD45RA+ cells were left out. Produced via immunoSEQ multiplex PCR; TCRdb's table is partial and in-frame only. Of hundreds of thousands of clones listed, 90% to 95% were seen once; the top ten hold 20% to 30%. Sequencing used naive CD8+ T cells sorted from blood. The origin of the receptors is a man aged 25-40 years in good health.

In this sample, this clone turned up once. The chain has TRBV18 and TRBJ2-7, with D tentatively TRBD1 or TRBD2 (5 bases each). V lost 0 bases, J lost 0 bases, and 12 bases lay in between. Germline assignment: CDR1 KGHSH and CDR2 LQKENI. The CDR3 length is 16 residues. The CDR3 sequence is CASSPPGRTFSYEQYF. In DNA, the CDR3 is TGTGCCAGCTCACCACCGGGACGGACGTTCTCCTACGAGCAGTACTTC. The full variable domain, completed using reference TRBV18 and TRBJ2-7, is NAGVMQNPRHLVRRRGQEARLRCSPMKGHSHVYWYRQLPEEGLKFMVYLQKENIIDESGMPKERFSAEFPKEGPSILRIQQVVRGDSAAYFCASSPPGRTFSYEQYFGPGTRLTVT.

The V call is TRBV5-1, the J call TRBJ2-1; 8 nucleotides match TRBD2. V lost 2 bases and J lost 2; bases outside the gene matches: 6. This CDR3 contains 16 residues. CDR1 SGHRS and CDR2 YFSETQ come from the germline V gene. The CDR3 spells CASSLTLSGTYNEQFF. DNA for the CDR3: TGCGCCAGCAGCTTAACCCTTAGCGGGACCTACAATGAGCAGTTCTTC. Using reference TRBV5-1 and TRBJ2-1 for the parts outside the CDR3, the full variable domain is KAGVTQTPRYLIKTRGQQVTLSCSPISGHRSVSWYQQTPGQGLQFLFEYFSETQRNKGNFPGRFSGRQFSNSRSEMNVSTLELGDSALYLCASSLTLSGTYNEQFFGPGTRLTVL.

The chain couples TRBV5-1 to TRBJ2-1; weak D call: TRBD2 (5 bases). Germline V gene data show CDR1 as SGHRS and CDR2 as YFSETQ. The CDR3 covers 15 residues. V was shortened by 3 bases and J by 0 bases, with 10 bases between the two germline ends. The CDR3 loop is CASSSLESSYNEQFF. In nucleotides, the CDR3 is TGCGCCAGCAGCTCACTAGAAAGCTCCTACAATGAGCAGTTCTTC.

In DNA, the CDR3 is TGTGCCAGCAGCTTTAGGACATTCGACGAGCAGTACTTC. The encoded protein is CASSFRTFDEQYF. V is TRBV7-7 and J is TRBJ2-7, with D perhaps matching TRBD1 (5 bases). V lost 3 bases to trimming and J lost 5 bases, with 11 bases between them. Looked up from germline, CDR1 is SSHAT and CDR2 is FNYEAQ (reference sequence). The CDR3 length is 13 residues. Complete variable domain (other parts from reference TRBV7-7 and TRBJ2-7): GAGVSQSPRYKVTKRGQDVTLRCDPISSHATLYWYQQALGQGPEFLTYFNYEAQPDKSGLPSDRFSAERPEGSISTLTIQRTEQRDSAMYRCASSFRTFDEQYFGPGTRLTVT.

This sequence joins TRBV19 and TRBJ2-1; 13 nucleotides match TRBD2. V lost 0 bases, J lost 9 bases, and 5 bases stayed unmatched. Germline V gives CDR1 LNHDA, CDR2 SQIVND (reference sequence). This CDR3 is built from 16 residues. DNA of the CDR3: TGTGCCAGTAGTATAGAAACTAGCGGGAGGGAGGGTGAGCAGTTCTTC. Its protein is CASSIETSGREGEQFF. The whole variable domain, filled in from reference TRBV19 and TRBJ2-1, reads DGGITQSPKYLFRKEGQNVTLSCEQNLNHDAMYWYRQDPGQGLRLIYYSQIVNDFQKGDIAEGYSVSREKKESFPLTVTSAQKNPTAFYLCASSIETSGREGEQFFGPGTRLTVL.

This chain connects TRBV5-4 to TRBJ1-1; D unclear. The CDR3 is 13 residues long. Trimming took off 1 base at V and 6 bases at J, with 10 bases between the two ends. Germline CDR1 is SGHNT and CDR2 is YYREEE (reference sequence). This CDR3 reads CASSLSGAAEAFF. CDR3 in DNA: TGTGCCAGCAGCTTGTCTGGAGCGGCTGAAGCTTTCTTT.

The chain employs TRBV11-2 and TRBJ2-1; 10 bases are a match to TRBD2. The germline CDR1 and CDR2 sequences are SGHAT and FQNNGV. V trimming: 1 base; J trimming: 5 bases; junction bases outside the gene matches: 2. CDR3 length: 15 residues. Written as DNA, the CDR3 is TGTGCCAGCAGCTTAGTAGCGGGAGGCCACAATGAGCAGTTCTTC. Its protein is CASSLVAGGHNEQFF. The full variable domain, in which reference TRBV11-2 and TRBJ2-1 provide the parts outside the CDR3, is EAGVAQSPRYKIIEKRQSVAFWCNPISGHATLYWYQQILGQGPKLLIQFQNNGVVDDSQLPKDRFSAERLKGVDSTLKIQPAKLEDSAVYLCASSLVAGGHNEQFFGPGTRLTVL.

V usage is TRBV7-9 and J usage is TRBJ2-6; D remains ambiguous. Trimming removed 10 bases at V and 6 bases at J, with 13 bases between. The CDR3 is 13 amino acids. Germline V gives CDR1 SEHNR, CDR2 FQNEAQ (reference sequence). CDR3 sequence reads: CATPREAANVLTF. The CDR3, as DNA: TGTGCCACCCCCCGCGAAGCGGCCAACGTCCTGACTTTC.

The rearrangement joins TRBV9 to TRBJ2-1; TRBD2 matches 7 bases. This CDR3 is 16 amino acids long. In germline, CDR1 is SGDLS, CDR2 YYNGEE. V lost 4 bases and J lost 2; bases outside the gene matches: 9. CDR3 loop: CASSPREAGAYNEQFF. CDR3 nucleotide sequence: TGTGCCAGCAGCCCCAGGGAGGCGGGGGCCTACAATGAGCAGTTCTTC.

The count of this clone is one. The rearrangement uses TRBV7-9 and TRBJ2-7; no firm D call. Germline V gene sequence: CDR1 SEHNR, CDR2 FQNEAQ (reference sequence). V dropped 5 bases and J dropped 0 bases, with 5 bases sitting between them. The CDR3 runs 12 residues. CDR3 region: CASSDDSYEQYF. CDR3 DNA sequence: TGTGCCAGCAGCGACGACTCCTACGAGCAGTACTTC.

This clone was seen a single time. The chain recombines TRBV30 with TRBJ2-7, with unresolved D. The CDR3 is 13 amino acids. Per the germline V gene, CDR1 is GTSNPN and CDR2 is SVGIG (reference sequence). V was trimmed by 8 bases and J by 0 bases, leaving 14 bases between them. The CDR3 protein is CARRSERSYEQYF. CDR3 DNA: TGTGCCCGCCGCAGCGAACGCTCCTACGAGCAGTACTTC.

The chain combines TRBV19 with TRBJ2-7; D gene unclear. From germline, CDR1 is LNHDA and CDR2 SQIVND (reference sequence). The germline V and J ends were trimmed by 1 base and 2 bases, with 9 bases remaining between them. The CDR3 length is 14 residues. CDR3 bases: TGTGCCAGTAGTATAGGTGATATCACCTACGAGCAGTACTTC. This encodes CASSIGDITYEQYF.